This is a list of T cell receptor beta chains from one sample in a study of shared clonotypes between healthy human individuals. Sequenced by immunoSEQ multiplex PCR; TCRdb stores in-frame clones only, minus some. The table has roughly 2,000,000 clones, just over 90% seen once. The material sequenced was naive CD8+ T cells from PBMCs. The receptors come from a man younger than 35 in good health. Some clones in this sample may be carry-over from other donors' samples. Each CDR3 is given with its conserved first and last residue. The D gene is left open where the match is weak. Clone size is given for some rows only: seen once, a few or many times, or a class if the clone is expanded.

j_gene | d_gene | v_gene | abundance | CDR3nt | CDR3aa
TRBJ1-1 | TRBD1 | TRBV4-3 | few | TGCGCCAGCAGCCACGGGACAGGGATGGGCGCTGAAGCTTTCTTT | CASSHGTGMGAEAFF
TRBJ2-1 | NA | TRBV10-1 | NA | TGCGCCAGCAGACGGGACAAGGATAACAATGAGCAGTTCTTC | CASRRDKDNNEQFF
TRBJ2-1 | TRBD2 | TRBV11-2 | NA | TGTGCCAGCAGCTTACTCCTTCTTAGCGGGGATCACTACAATGAGCAGTTCTTC | CASSLLLLSGDHYNEQFF
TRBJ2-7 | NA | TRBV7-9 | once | TGTGCCAGCCGGGACATGGGCTACGAGCAGTACTTC | CASRDMGYEQYF
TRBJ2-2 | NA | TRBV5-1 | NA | TGCGCCAGCGGCCCAACCCCCCGGGAGACCGGGGAGCTGTTTTTT | CASGPTPRETGELFF
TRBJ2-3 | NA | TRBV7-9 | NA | TGTGCCAGCAGCCCGCTTTACGATACGCAGTATTTT | CASSPLYDTQYF
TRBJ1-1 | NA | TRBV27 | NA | TGTGCCAGCAGTAGGACGGCGAACACTGAAGCTTTCTTT | CASSRTANTEAFF
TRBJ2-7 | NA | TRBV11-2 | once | TGTGCCAGCAGCTTAGATCAATTGGACAGCTCCTACGAGCAGTACTTC | CASSLDQLDSSYEQYF
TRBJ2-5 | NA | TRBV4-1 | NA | TGCGCCAGCAGCCCACCCCATGGCCGAGGGGAGGCCCAGTACTTC | CASSPPHGRGEAQYF
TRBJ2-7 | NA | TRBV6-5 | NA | TGTGCCAGCGGACCCAATAGCTACGAGCAGTACTTC | CASGPNSYEQYF
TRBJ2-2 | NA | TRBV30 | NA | TGTGCCTGGAGTACGAAAAGGGGGGGGCGACCCCAAGAAGCGAACACCGGGGAGCTGTTTTTT | CAWSTKRGGRPQEANTGELFF
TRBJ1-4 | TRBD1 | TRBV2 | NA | TGTGCCAGCAGTGGGGGACAGGGGGCGACCGCAACTAATGAAAAACTGTTTTTT | CASSGGQGATATNEKLFF
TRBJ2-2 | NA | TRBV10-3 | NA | TGTGCCATCAGTGACAGGGGGAACACCGGGGAGCTGTTTTTT | CAISDRGNTGELFF
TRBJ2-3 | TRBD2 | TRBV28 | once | TGTGCCAGCAGTCAAGGGACTAGCGGGAGGGCTTCTCTGGGCACAGATACGCAGTATTTT | CASSQGTSGRASLGTDTQYF
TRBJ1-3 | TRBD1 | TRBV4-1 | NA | TGCGCCAGCAGCCACCGGACAGGGGGGGAAAACACCATATATTTT | CASSHRTGGENTIYF
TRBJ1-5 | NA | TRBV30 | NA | TGTGCCTGGAGCCCAGGGTCCGGCAATCAGCCCCAGCATTTT | CAWSPGSGNQPQHF
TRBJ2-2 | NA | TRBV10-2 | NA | TGCGCCAGCAGTGAGTCACCTTTTGAGGGGTACGGGGAGCTGTTTTTT | CASSESPFEGYGELFF
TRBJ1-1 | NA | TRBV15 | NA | TGTGCCACCAGCGGCTACAGATCCGGGGGCAGCCCTGAAGCTTTCTTT | CATSGYRSGGSPEAFF